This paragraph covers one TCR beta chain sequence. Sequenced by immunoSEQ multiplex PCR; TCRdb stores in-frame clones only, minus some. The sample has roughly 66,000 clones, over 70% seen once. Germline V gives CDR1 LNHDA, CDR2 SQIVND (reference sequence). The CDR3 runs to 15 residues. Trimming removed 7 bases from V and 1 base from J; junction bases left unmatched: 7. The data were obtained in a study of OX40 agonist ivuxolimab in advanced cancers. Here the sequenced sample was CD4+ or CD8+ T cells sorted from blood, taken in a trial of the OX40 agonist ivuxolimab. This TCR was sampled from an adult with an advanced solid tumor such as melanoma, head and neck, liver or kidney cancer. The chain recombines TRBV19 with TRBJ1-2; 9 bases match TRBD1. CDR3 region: CASTRNRGLNYGYTF. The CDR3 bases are TGTGCCAGTACCCGGAACAGGGGGCTTAACTATGGCTACACCTTC. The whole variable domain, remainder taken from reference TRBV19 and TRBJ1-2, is DGGITQSPKYLFRKEGQNVTLSCEQNLNHDAMYWYRQDPGQGLRLIYYSQIVNDFQKGDIAEGYSVSREKKESFPLTVTSAQKNPTAFYLCASTRNRGLNYGYTFGSGTRLTVV.